A single sample gave rise to the 27 T cell receptor beta chains below, sequenced in a study of T cell repertoires in cytomegalovirus infection. TCRdb passed the reads through MiXCR, listing each CDR3 protein once. In the table there are approximately 500,000 distinct CDR3 sequences, 16% of which are singletons. The material sequenced was CD8+ T cells from PBMCs. These receptor sequences come from a human donor in good health (CMV status not recorded). Some clones in this sample may be carry-over from other donors' samples.

The chain links TRBV25-1 to TRBJ1-1; TRBD1 is a possible D gene (6 bases). In germline, CDR1 is MGHDK, CDR2 SYGVNS. The CDR3 sequence is 14 residues long. Trimming pared 5 bases from V and 4 bases from J, leaving 14 bases between. CDR3 in DNA: TGTGCCAGCAGTATAGGGGGGGAGAGCACTGAAGCTTTCTTT. Residues: CASSIGGESTEAFF.

This clonotype showed up just a few times. The chain recombines TRBV28 with TRBJ2-7, with a tentative D call TRBD2 (6 bases). Trimming removed 5 bases at V and 0 bases at J, with 14 bases between. The CDR3 contains 15 residues. Germline values: CDR1 MDHEN, CDR2 SYDVKM. The CDR3 here is CASSRGYGSSYEQYF. The DNA of the CDR3 is TGTGCCAGCAGTCGAGGGTACGGGAGCTCCTACGAGCAGTACTTC.

J is TRBJ2-5 and V is TRBV6-6, with TRBD1 identical over 7 bases. This CDR3 contains 16 residues. With 6 bases clipped from V and 0 bases from J, the junction kept 10 bases outside the gene matches. CDR1 and CDR2 (germline): MNHNY, SVGAGI (reference sequence). CDR3 protein: CASRDRDRKYQETQYF. The CDR3 DNA reads as TGTGCCAGCAGGGACCGGGACAGAAAGTACCAAGAGACCCAGTACTTC.

This clonotype was observed a handful of times. The gene calls are TRBV7-9 and TRBJ2-3; D not certain. Germline values: CDR1 SEHNR, CDR2 FQNEAQ (reference sequence). Trimming took off 3 bases at V and 6 bases at J, with 7 bases between the two ends. The CDR3 runs 12 residues. CDR3 bases: TGTGCCAGCAGCTTTATCGCGGATACGCAGTATTTT. This codes for CASSFIADTQYF. Supplemented by reference TRBV7-9 and TRBJ2-3, the full variable domain reads DTGVSQNPRHKITKRGQNVTFRCDPISEHNRLYWYRQTLGQGPEFLTYFQNEAQLEKSRLLSDRFSAERPKGSFSTLEIQRTEQGDSAMYLCASSFIADTQYFGPGTRLTVL.

Ten or more counts support this clonotype. The chain combines TRBV5-4 with TRBJ2-5; maybe TRBD2 (6 bases). The CDR3 totals 15 residues. The V end was cut by 4 bases, the J end by 2 bases, with 15 bases between. Germline V gene data show CDR1 as SGHNT and CDR2 as YYREEE (reference sequence). DNA of the CDR3: TGTGCCAGCAGCCCCGAGGGGCGGGGTCAAGAGACCCAGTACTTC. The encoded protein is CASSPEGRGQETQYF.

The genes are TRBV9 and TRBJ2-2; a possible D gene is TRBD1 (5 bases). The germline V gene has CDR1 SGDLS and CDR2 YYNGEE. Trimming took 3 bases from V and 6 from J, leaving 18 bases between them. The CDR3 runs to 16 residues. CDR3 bases: TGTGCCAGCAGCGCCAGGACACCCCCGGTAGCCGGGGAGCTGTTTTTT. This encodes CASSARTPPVAGELFF.

The chain recombines TRBV3-1 with TRBJ2-2, with a possible D match to TRBD2 (6 bases). V gave up 0 bases and J gave up 2 bases, with 13 bases separating them. The CDR3 runs to 17 residues. Germline CDR1 reads LGHDT; CDR2 reads YNNKEL (reference sequence). CDR3 nucleotides: TGTGCCAGCAGCCAAGATGTAACGGGAGTTAACACCGGGGAGCTGTTTTTT. Translating it yields CASSQDVTGVNTGELFF. Based on the CDR3 plus reference TRBV3-1 and TRBJ2-2, the full variable domain is DTAVSQTPKYLVTQMGNDKSIKCEQNLGHDTMYWYKQDSKKFLKIMFSYNNKELIINETVPNRFSPKSPDKAHLNLHINSLELGDSAVYFCASSQDVTGVNTGELFFGEGSRLTVL.

This clonotype was detected many times. In DNA, the CDR3 is TGTGCCAGCAGCCCCAGGGAAGCGGGAGAGCGCGATGAGCAGTTCTTC. This codes for CASSPREAGERDEQFF. J is TRBJ2-1 and V is TRBV7-3; 8 nucleotides line up with TRBD2. The CDR3 covers 16 residues. CDR1 and CDR2 from the germline V gene are SGHTA and FQGTGA. V shed 5 bases and J 8 bases; nucleotides not matched to a gene: 14.

This clonotype was observed a handful of times. The chain couples TRBV10-3 to TRBJ2-3, with D perhaps TRBD1 (5 bases). V dropped 5 bases and J dropped 2 bases, with 11 bases sitting between them. The germline V gene has CDR1 ENHRY and CDR2 SYGVKD. This CDR3 spans 14 amino acids. CDR3 nucleotides: TGTGCCATCAGTACAGGAACCGACACAGATACGCAGTATTTT. Protein product: CAISTGTDTDTQYF.

There are a few counts of this clonotype. The V call is TRBV12-5, the J call TRBJ1-2, with no clear D. The CDR3 covers 15 residues. Trimming took 0 bases from V and 7 from J, leaving 15 bases between them. From germline, CDR1 is LGHNT and CDR2 FRNRAP. The DNA for the CDR3 is TGTGCTAGTGGTTTGGTAGGTTACGGGAACGGTGGCTACACCTTC. Amino acids: CASGLVGYGNGGYTF.

The CDR3 spells CASSLKGIAYEQYF. The DNA of the CDR3 is TGTGCCAGCAGTTTAAAGGGAATCGCCTACGAGCAGTACTTC. V gene TRBV27 combines with J gene TRBJ2-7; D gene unclear. CDR1 and CDR2 from the germline V gene are MNHEY and SMNVEV (reference sequence). V was clipped by 2 bases and J by 2 bases, with 10 bases between them. This CDR3 is 14 amino acids long.

V gene TRBV12-3 or TRBV12-4 combines with J gene TRBJ1-6; TRBD1 is a possible D gene (5 bases). The CDR3 contains 14 residues. The V end was cut by 3 bases, the J end by 4 bases, with 7 bases between. CDR3 nucleotides: TGTGCCAGCAGTTTCGACAGATATAATTCACCCCTCCACTTT. Protein product: CASSFDRYNSPLHF.

The chain uses TRBV7-9 and TRBJ1-1; D remains unclear. V was clipped by 7 bases and J by 0 bases, with 12 bases between them. CDR1 and CDR2 (germline): SEHNR, FQNEAQ (reference sequence). The CDR3 runs to 14 residues. CDR3 DNA: TGTGCCAGCACCGCGGGCGGGGTGAACACTGAAGCTTTCTTT. Translated, it gives CASTAGGVNTEAFF.

The table lists this clonotype with many counts. The chain employs TRBV6-1 and TRBJ2-5, with 7 bases matching TRBD1. The CDR3 runs to 14 residues. Germline V gene sequence: CDR1 MNHNS, CDR2 SASEGT. With 3 bases clipped from V and 1 base from J, the junction kept 2 bases outside the gene matches. The CDR3 sequence is CASSDWTGQETQYF. CDR3 in DNA: TGTGCCAGCAGTGACTGGACAGGCCAAGAGACCCAGTACTTC.

V usage is TRBV7-6 and J usage is TRBJ1-3, with unresolved D. With 3 bases removed from V and 2 bases from J, the gap between germline ends came to 11 bases. CDR1 is SGHVS and CDR2 is FNYEAQ in the germline V gene. CDR3 length: 15 amino acids. CDR3 residues: CASSFGPAPGNTIYF. As DNA, the CDR3 is TGTGCCAGCAGCTTTGGTCCGGCTCCTGGAAACACCATATATTTT.

The chain links TRBV27 to TRBJ1-5; no clear D. The CDR3 loop spans 11 amino acids. The V end lost 1 base, the J end lost 9 bases, and 4 bases lay between the germline ends. Germline V gene lookup returns CDR1 MNHEY and CDR2 SMNVEV (reference sequence). The CDR3 DNA is TGTGCCAGCAGTTTATGGGGGCCCCAGCATTTT. Its protein is CASSLWGPQHF.

The chain couples TRBV6-1 to TRBJ2-4, with D perhaps being TRBD1 or TRBD2 (7 bases each). There are 14 residues in the CDR3. V shed 3 bases and J shed 8 bases, with 14 bases lying between them. The germline gives CDR1 MNHNS, CDR2 SASEGT. CDR3 loop: CASSDLTGRDIQYF. The CDR3 DNA reads TGTGCCAGCAGTGATTTGACAGGGAGGGACATTCAGTACTTC.

This clonotype was detected many times. J is TRBJ2-1 and V is TRBV4-1; D remains unclear. There are 13 residues in the CDR3. CDR1 MGHRA and CDR2 YSYEKL come from the germline V gene. V lost 3 bases and J lost 3, with 6 bases in between. The CDR3 nucleotides are TGCGCCAGCAGCCAGGGCGACTACAATGAGCAGTTCTTC. Encoded protein: CASSQGDYNEQFF.

V gene TRBV12-3 or TRBV12-4 combines with J gene TRBJ2-7; TRBD1 is a possible D gene (5 bases). The length of the CDR3 is 12 residues. The germline V and J ends were trimmed by 4 bases and 6 bases, with 10 bases remaining between them. This CDR3 is CASSWTLFEQYF. CDR3 nucleotides: TGTGCCAGCAGTTGGACACTCTTCGAGCAGTACTTC.

This chain joins TRBV29-1 and TRBJ2-1, with D perhaps matching TRBD2 (5 bases). CDR1 and CDR2 (germline): SQVTM, ANQGSEA. The CDR3 runs 14 residues. Deletions cut 4 bases from V and 0 bases from J, with 10 bases between. The CDR3 bases are TGCAGCGTTGCTAGCCTGAGCTCCTACAATGAGCAGTTCTTC. This encodes CSVASLSSYNEQFF.

Details on this clonotype: Just one base apart from a much larger clone, this may be a read error. The gene calls are TRBV7-2 and TRBJ1-5, with D possibly TRBD1 on 6 matching bases. Germline V gene sequence: CDR1 SGHTA, CDR2 FQGNSA. Trimming shortened V by 1 base and J by 6 bases, and 13 bases separated the two germline ends. This CDR3 spans 15 amino acids. This CDR3 reads CASSLGVGTTQPQHF. The DNA for the CDR3 is TGTGCCAGCAGCTTAGGGGTGGGGACAACTCAGCCCCAGCATTTT.

This clonotype came up a few times. The V and J genes are TRBV27 and TRBJ2-5; D perhaps matches TRBD1 (5 bases). V lost 5 bases, J lost 0 bases, and 13 bases lay in between. The CDR3 is 15 residues long. Germline V CDR1 and CDR2: MNHEY, SMNVEV (reference sequence). CDR3 DNA sequence: TGTGCCAGCAGTCCTGACAGAGGAGACCAAGAGACCCAGTACTTC. Its protein is CASSPDRGDQETQYF.

This clonotype was recorded many times. The rearrangement joins TRBV11-2 to TRBJ1-1; D is uncertain. CDR3 length: 19 residues. CDR1 is SGHAT and CDR2 is FQNNGV in the germline V gene. Deletions cut 2 bases from V and 0 bases from J, with 22 bases between. For the CDR3, the DNA is TGTGCCAGCAGCTTATGGGCCTCTCGGGTCGACAATTTGAACACTGAAGCTTTCTTT. Its protein product is CASSLWASRVDNLNTEAFF.

The chain combines TRBV2 with TRBJ2-6; 12 bases fit TRBD2. Germline values: CDR1 SNHLY, CDR2 FYNNEI. This CDR3 has 20 residues. V shed 6 bases and J 0 bases; nucleotides not matched to a gene: 12. The DNA for the CDR3 is TGTGCCAGCAGCGCTAATTCGGGACTAGCGGGCCTCTCTGGGGCCAACGTCCTGACTTTC. It yields the protein CASSANSGLAGLSGANVLTF.

This clonotype was seen a few times. This chain connects TRBV12-5 to TRBJ1-1; no definite D call. The CDR3 spans 20 residues. V lost 0 bases to trimming and J lost 0 bases, with 23 bases between them. CDR1 is LGHNT, CDR2 FRNRAP, per germline. The CDR3 loop reads CASGLVRYAGGSDMNTEAFF. DNA of the CDR3: TGTGCTAGTGGTTTGGTGAGGTATGCGGGAGGCAGTGATATGAACACTGAAGCTTTCTTT.

The V gene is TRBV12-3 or TRBV12-4, the J gene TRBJ1-3; D is perhaps TRBD1 (5 bases). V gave up 5 bases and J gave up 2 bases, with 13 bases separating them. The CDR3 contains 15 residues. Here the CDR3 DNA reads TGTGCCAGCAGTCCGGCAGGGATGGCTGGAAACACCATATATTTT. It translates to CASSPAGMAGNTIYF.

The chain employs TRBV27 and TRBJ1-2; TRBD1 matches at 9 bases. Germline assignment: CDR1 MNHEY and CDR2 SMNVEV (reference sequence). The CDR3 loop spans 16 amino acids. V shed 4 bases, J shed 6 bases, and the junction held 12 bases outside the gene matches. The CDR3 here is CASSSQTLGQGNGYTF. The CDR3 nucleotides read TGTGCCAGCAGTTCCCAAACCCTAGGACAGGGGAATGGCTACACCTTC.